The 9 T cell receptor beta chains below were found in one sample sequenced in a study of blood T cell repertoires in COVID-19. TCRdb's table, derived via immunoSEQ multiplex PCR, lists solely in-frame clones and lacks some. The sample holds about 140,000 clones, 76% seen once. Material: peripheral blood. The source is a woman older than 75 with active or convalescent COVID-19.

This rearrangement joins TRBV18 to TRBJ2-2, with 7 positions matching TRBD2. The germline V gene has CDR1 KGHSH and CDR2 LQKENI. V shed 3 bases, J shed 7 bases, and the junction held 20 bases outside the gene matches. The CDR3 contains 19 residues. DNA for the CDR3: TGTGCCAGCTCACCTCCCGGGGGGAGGGAGACTAAGGGTGGCGGGGAGCTGTTTTTT. This codes for CASSPPGGRETKGGGELFF.

The CDR3 nucleotides are TGTGCCAGCAGCCCGGGACAGGGGATCCACGAGCAGTACTTC. Protein sequence: CASSPGQGIHEQYF. The rearrangement links TRBV5-6 to TRBJ2-7; 10 bases are shared with TRBD1. CDR1 SGHDT and CDR2 YYEEEE come from the germline V gene. Trimming took 4 bases from V and 5 from J; bases not matched to a gene: 6. This CDR3 is 14 amino acids long.

The genes are TRBV30 and TRBJ1-5, with 10 bases identical to TRBD1. There are 14 residues in the CDR3. The V and J ends lost 3 bases and 4 bases, in that order; junction bases with no gene match: 3. In germline, CDR1 is GTSNPN, CDR2 SVGIG (reference sequence). The CDR3 coding sequence is TGTGCCTGGAGGAGACAGGGGGCGAATCAGCCCCAGCATTTT. Its protein is CAWRRQGANQPQHF.

V gene TRBV5-1 combines with J gene TRBJ2-5; a possible D gene is TRBD2 (6 bases). CDR1 and CDR2 from the germline V gene are SGHRS and YFSETQ. V gave up 7 bases and J gave up 3 bases, with 13 bases separating them. The CDR3 is 13 amino acids. CDR3 sequence: CASGRLNEETQYF. CDR3 bases: TGCGCCAGCGGGAGGCTCAATGAAGAGACCCAGTACTTC.

The genes are TRBV5-1 and TRBJ2-1, with 13 bases that match TRBD2. V was clipped by 7 bases and J by 0 bases; unmatched bases: 13. Germline loops: CDR1 SGHRS, CDR2 YFSETQ. This CDR3 has 19 amino acids. The CDR3 sequence: CASRARGGTSGASYNEQFF. DNA for the CDR3: TGCGCCAGCCGGGCTCGTGGTGGGACTAGCGGGGCCTCCTACAATGAGCAGTTCTTC.

The chain is built from TRBV16 and TRBJ1-5; possible D gene TRBD1, 6 bases. The length of the CDR3 is 15 residues. V was trimmed by 4 bases and J by 7 bases, leaving 17 bases between them. Per the germline V gene, CDR1 is KGHSY and CDR2 is FQNENV. This CDR3 is CASSLRRGAGQPQHF. The CDR3 bases are TGTGCCAGCAGCCTCCGCCGGGGGGCAGGACAGCCCCAGCATTTT.

This chain joins TRBV6-5 and TRBJ1-2; TRBD1 aligns across 9 bases. CDR1 is MNHEY and CDR2 is SVGAGI in the germline V gene. J lost 4 bases, V lost 2 bases, and 5 bases had no gene match. This CDR3 comprises 15 residues. As DNA, the CDR3 is TGTGCCAGCAGTTACGGCGGGACAGGGAGCTATGGCTACACCTTC. Translating it yields CASSYGGTGSYGYTF.

V usage is TRBV5-1 and J usage is TRBJ1-3; D gene unclear. CDR1 SGHRS and CDR2 YFSETQ come from the germline V gene. The germline V and J ends were trimmed by 4 bases and 1 base, with 9 bases remaining between them. The CDR3 runs to 14 residues. The CDR3, as DNA: TGCGCCAGCAGCCCTGGAGGTTCTGGAAACACCATATATTTT. Its translation is CASSPGGSGNTIYF. The entire variable domain, with the rest obtained from reference TRBV5-1 and TRBJ1-3, is as follows: KAGVTQTPRYLIKTRGQQVTLSCSPISGHRSVSWYQQTPGQGLQFLFEYFSETQRNKGNFPGRFSGRQFSNSRSEMNVSTLELGDSALYLCASSPGGSGNTIYFGEGSWLTVV.

The genes are TRBV15 and TRBJ1-5; no definite D call. The V gene lost 2 bases and the J gene lost 8 bases, with 10 bases spanning the gap. In germline, CDR1 is LNHNV, CDR2 YYDKDF (reference sequence). The CDR3 length is 13 residues. CDR3 sequence reads: CATSRSSSEPQHF. CDR3 sequence (DNA): TGTGCCACCAGCAGATCGAGTTCGGAGCCCCAGCATTTT. Based on the CDR3 plus reference TRBV15 and TRBJ1-5, the full variable domain is DAMVIQNPRYQVTQFGKPVTLSCSQTLNHNVMYWYQQKSSQAPKLLFHYYDKDFNNEADTPDNFQSRRPNTSFCFLDIRSPGLGDTAMYLCATSRSSSEPQHFGDGTRLSIL.